This T cell receptor beta chain was sequenced for a study of T cell responses to AZD1222 COVID-19 vaccine. The protocol was immunoSEQ multiplex PCR, while the TCRdb copy is restricted to in-frame clones and leaves out a portion. The sample carries roughly 110,000 clones, around 91% recorded once. Study-level findings and limits: The study sampled repertoires only after the peak T cell response. Regions left unmutated in variants are reportedly the target of nearly half of spike-specific TCRs. Possibly, clonal diversity was underestimated; donors were largely white British and included more females.

Germline V lookup: CDR1 SNHLY, CDR2 FYNNEI. This CDR3 has 13 amino acids. Trimming left V 6 bases short and J 0 bases short, with 8 bases between. As concerns this clone: Its antigen is unknown.

The chain has TRBV2 and TRBJ1-2, with D uncertain. The sequences come from peripheral blood, collected on day 0 of AZD1222 vaccination. This TCR was sampled from an adult in good health. CDR3 loop: CASSRVPNYGYTF. The CDR3 bases are TGTGCCAGCAGCCGGGTGCCTAACTATGGCTACACCTTC.